These 16 T cell receptor beta chains came from one sample sequenced in a study of PD-1 blockade in classical Hodgkin lymphoma. Patients all relapsed after autologous stem cell transplantation, and there was variation in brentuximab vedotin exposure. Data came from immunoSEQ multiplex PCR; TCRdb stores just in-frame clones and leaves some out. The sample holds 40,000 to 50,000 clones, around 80% seen once. This specimen was peripheral blood mononuclear cells (PBMCs), taken at baseline. The receptor set was obtained from a human donor with classical Hodgkin lymphoma.

The chain combines TRBV4-3 with TRBJ1-2; TRBD1 agrees at 7 bases. Germline V lookup: CDR1 LGHNA, CDR2 YSLEER. This CDR3 comprises 16 residues. V was clipped by 3 bases and J by 4 bases; unmatched bases: 11. This CDR3 is CASSQELGTEIYGYTF. The CDR3 coding sequence is TGCGCCAGCAGCCAGGAACTCGGGACAGAAATCTATGGCTACACCTTC.

This clone has just one count. The CDR3, as DNA: TGTGCCAGCAGCTCCGGGACTAGCGGGGGACCAGAGTTCTTC. Translating gives CASSSGTSGGPEFF. The chain joins TRBV6-5 to TRBJ2-1; 14 bases fit TRBD2. Germline CDR1 MNHEY, CDR2 SVGAGI. The CDR3 has 14 amino acids. The junction had 9 bases not matched to a gene; V was cut back by 6 bases and J by 14 bases.

This clone was found a few times. V gene TRBV7-2 combines with J gene TRBJ2-7; a weak D match, TRBD2 (6 bases). Germline V gene data show CDR1 as SGHTA and CDR2 as FQGNSA. This CDR3 is built from 12 residues. Trimming pared 2 bases from V and 7 bases from J, leaving 9 bases between. CDR3 region: CASSLRSGEQYF. The CDR3 nucleotides are TGTGCCAGCAGCTTAAGGAGCGGGGAGCAGTACTTC.

The J gene is TRBJ1-3, the V gene TRBV7-8; possibly TRBD1 for D (6 bases). Germline assignment: CDR1 SGHVS and CDR2 FQNEAQ. V was shortened by 5 bases and J by 3 bases, with 14 bases between the two germline ends. The CDR3 loop spans 15 amino acids. The CDR3 nucleotides are TGTGCCAGCAGCCCGAGCCAGACAGGTGGAAACACCATATATTTT. It translates to CASSPSQTGGNTIYF.

The chain joins TRBV14 to TRBJ1-5, with D unclear. V dropped 1 base and J dropped 0 bases, with 28 bases sitting between them. Germline V lookup: CDR1 SGHDN, CDR2 FVKESK. The length of the CDR3 is 22 residues. DNA of the CDR3: TGTGCCAGCAGCCAAGGGGAAGGGAAGGGTCGACGGAATTATGCTAGCAATCAGCCCCAGCATTTT. This sequence encodes CASSQGEGKGRRNYASNQPQHF.

The rearrangement uses TRBV10-2 and TRBJ2-7; 7 bases agree with TRBD1. The CDR3 has 16 amino acids. V lost 8 bases and J lost 4; bases outside the gene matches: 17. The germline V gene encodes CDR1 WSHSY and CDR2 SAAADI. The CDR3 loop is CASSSSLGTVRYEQYF. CDR3 DNA: TGCGCCAGCTCAAGCTCCCTCGGGACAGTAAGATACGAGCAGTACTTC.

Comment on this clone: The sample carries other DNA sequences with the same CDR3. The chain links TRBV2 to TRBJ2-7; D unresolved. Germline values: CDR1 SNHLY, CDR2 FYNNEI. V was pared by 3 bases and J by 2 bases, with 8 bases between. The CDR3 sequence is 13 residues long. CDR3 nucleotides: TGTGCCAGCAGTGAGGATAGGGCCTACGAGCAGTACTTC. This sequence encodes CASSEDRAYEQYF.

The rearrangement uses TRBV5-5 and TRBJ2-3, with TRBD2 matching over 10 bases. This CDR3 is built from 19 residues. Germline CDR1 SGHKS, CDR2 YYEKEE (reference sequence). The trim removed 1 base at V and 0 bases at J, leaving 11 bases unmatched. In DNA, the CDR3 is TGTGCCAGCAGCTTGTTTACTAGCGGGGATAGTGTTAGCACAGATACGCAGTATTTT. It yields the protein CASSLFTSGDSVSTDTQYF.

This sequence joins TRBV9 and TRBJ2-3; maybe TRBD1 (6 bases). Germline lookup yields CDR1 SGDLS and CDR2 YYNGEE. The CDR3 is made up of 21 amino acids. Trimming took off 0 bases at V and 5 bases at J, with 31 bases between the two ends. The CDR3 loop is CASSVGPKGQSSLSVVDTQYF. DNA for the CDR3: TGTGCCAGCAGCGTAGGACCAAAAGGACAGTCTAGCCTGAGTGTTGTAGATACGCAGTATTTT.

This sequence joins TRBV27 and TRBJ2-3, with D perhaps matching TRBD2 (5 bases). The germline V and J ends were trimmed by 6 bases and 1 base, with 14 bases remaining between them. Germline CDR1 and CDR2: MNHEY and SMNVEV (reference sequence). The CDR3 contains 15 residues. As DNA, the CDR3 is TGTGCCAGCAGCCCCTTACTGGGAGGCACAGATACGCAGTATTTT. This codes for CASSPLLGGTDTQYF.

This chain links TRBV7-8 with TRBJ2-7, with 8 bases lining up with TRBD1. Germline V CDR1 and CDR2: SGHVS, FQNEAQ. The V segment lost 5 bases and the J segment 0 bases; nucleotides outside the gene matches: 9. This CDR3 spans 16 amino acids. DNA of the CDR3: TGTGCCAGCAGCACAGGGGGGTCTGGGGACTCCTACGAGCAGTACTTC. This translates into CASSTGGSGDSYEQYF.

The chain carries TRBV7-2 and TRBJ1-2; D perhaps matches TRBD1 (5 bases). Germline loops: CDR1 SGHTA, CDR2 FQGNSA. V dropped 5 bases and J dropped 8 bases, with 18 bases sitting between them. The CDR3 is made up of 14 amino acids. The CDR3 reads CASSPRTGREGYTF. CDR3 DNA: TGTGCCAGCAGCCCCCGGACGGGACGAGAGGGCTACACCTTC. Full variable domain (remainder filled in from reference TRBV7-2 and TRBJ1-2): GAGVSQSPSNKVTEKGKDVELRCDPISGHTALYWYRQSLGQGLEFLIYFQGNSAPDKSGLPSDRFSAERTGGSVSTLTIQRTQQEDSAVYLCASSPRTGREGYTFGSGTRLTVV.

In its sample, this clone ranks as medium-sized. The same CDR3 also results from other DNA sequences found in this sample. The rearrangement joins TRBV4-1 to TRBJ2-7; D call uncertain. CDR1 MGHRA and CDR2 YSYEKL come from the germline V gene. The CDR3 runs 15 residues. The V end lost 0 bases, the J end lost 0 bases, and 9 bases lay between the germline ends. CDR3 coding DNA: TGCGCCAGCAGCCAAGAAGGGCAGCTCTCCTACGAGCAGTACTTC. Translation: CASSQEGQLSYEQYF.

The chain is built from TRBV7-9 and TRBJ2-7; TRBD1 agrees at 7 bases. Losses at the gene ends were 8 bases for V and 0 bases for J; bases not matched to a gene: 10. CDR3 size: 15 residues. Germline CDR1 and CDR2: SEHNR and FQNEAQ (reference sequence). In nucleotides, the CDR3 is TGTGCCAGCTCCGGATTCGGGACAGTCTCCTACGAGCAGTACTTC. This translates into CASSGFGTVSYEQYF.

The CDR3 DNA follows: TGTGCCAGCAGCTTTTTGCCAGCCTCGACCTCTGAAGCTTTCTTT. This gives the protein CASSFLPASTSEAFF. The chain joins TRBV5-5 to TRBJ1-1; D not resolved. V was shortened by 2 bases and J by 6 bases, with 17 bases between the two germline ends. Germline CDR1 reads SGHKS; CDR2 reads YYEKEE (reference sequence). This CDR3 comprises 15 residues.

This clone was seen a few times. J is TRBJ1-1 and V is TRBV7-9; possible D gene TRBD1, 5 bases. The CDR3 extends over 15 amino acids. The germline V and J ends were trimmed by 2 bases and 4 bases, with 14 bases remaining between them. The V gene's germline CDR1 is SEHNR and CDR2 FQNEAQ (reference sequence). CDR3 sequence: CASSLKGLGGTEAFF. The CDR3, as DNA: TGTGCCAGCAGCTTAAAGGGCCTGGGGGGCACTGAAGCTTTCTTT.